This TCR beta chain stems from a study of blood T cells in healthy people across ages. The second PCR ran roughly 7 to 12 cycles with a sample-barcoded 5' primer and J-beta primers. TCRdb analysed the 5' RACE reads with MiXCR anew, one entry per CDR3 protein. The profile shows 1 million to 1.2 million distinct CDR3 sequences, about two fifths of them singletons. The germline V and J ends were trimmed by 6 bases and 0 bases, with 11 bases remaining between them. Germline-derived CDR1 and CDR2 are DFQATT and SNEGSKA (reference sequence). The CDR3 is made up of 13 amino acids. This TCR was sampled from a man aged 18 to 35 in good health. Material for sequencing was blood. The V call is TRBV20-1, the J call TRBJ2-5; a weak D match, TRBD2 (5 bases). CDR3 amino acids: CSALLGYQETQYF. CDR3 nucleotides: TGCAGTGCACTACTAGGGTACCAAGAGACCCAGTACTTC.